The T cell receptor (beta chain) described here comes from a study of cytomegalovirus exposure and HLA in healthy donors. Study conclusions and caveats: Reportedly, HLA-A and HLA-B alleles of most subjects were accurately predicted from TCR beta.

Germline V CDR1 and CDR2: LNHDA, SQIVND (reference sequence). Trimming cost V 1 base and J 4 bases; bases outside gene matches: 4. CDR3 length equals 15 residues. With 60 Vbeta and 13 Jbeta primers, the PCR was carried out. The repertoire was sequenced with immunoSEQ multiplex PCR; TCRdb's copy has only in-frame clones and lacks some. The sample has more than 95,000 clones, 76% seen once. This clone was seen only a few times. Its antigen is unknown. The sequenced material came from PBMCs. This sequence originates from a woman aged 18-30 years in good health and CMV-seropositive. V is TRBV19 and J is TRBJ2-1, with 7 bases that match TRBD1. The CDR3 DNA reads TGTGCCAGTAGTATAGGACAGGGACCTTACAATGAGCAGTTCTTC. Amino acids: CASSIGQGPYNEQFF.